This T cell receptor beta chain appears in the sequencing data of a study of regulatory T cells in long-lasting Graves disease (dated by TCRdb to about 2021). Study-wide context: Patients with newly diagnosed Graves' disease had been on antithyroid drugs for under 3 months. Peripheral blood TCR sequencing and RNA sequencing compared persistent Graves' disease patients with newly diagnosed Graves' disease patients. The study took place in China and was registered as a clinical trial. A total of some 33 samples were covered by TCR sequencing, comprising approximately 13 persistent and 20 or so newly diagnosed Graves' disease patients. Summary of the overall study and its limitations: Only the TCR beta chain was sequenced and analyzed. Only peripheral blood was studied, because thyroid tissue, the primary lesion, was inaccessible. Compared with newly diagnosed patients, patients with persistent Graves' disease had lower TCR Shannon entropy and fewer highly expanded clones, which suggests clonal expansion. The authors noted that the small sample size was a limitation that may lower accuracy. Persistent patients shared more public clonotypes among themselves (approximately 2,500) than newly diagnosed patients did (about 970).

Interpreted using the paper, the time point label stands for: newly diagnosed GD, antithyroid drugs for less than 3 months. For both TCR sequencing and RNA sequencing, RNA was extracted from PBMCs using TRIzol. The diagnosis of Graves' disease followed American Thyroid Association guidelines. Patients for the study were recruited at an endocrinology department in Xi'an, China. From each patient, about 9 milliliters of peripheral blood was collected into an EDTA anticoagulant tube. PBMCs were isolated by Ficoll Paque Plus density gradient separation without further T cell sorting. An Agilent 2100 Bioanalyzer and agarose gel were used to assess RNA quality, and a NanoDrop 2000 was used to measure RNA concentration. Library prep was done by multiplex PCR. The instrument was an Illumina HiSeq 4000. TCR beta libraries were built with iRepertoire HTBI primers and Arm-PCR amplification of CDR3 regions. PCR products were gel purified before sequencing. Under the source paper's analysis protocol: Gene usage analysis of CDR3 amino acid clonotypes relied on the roughly 67 TRBV and over 13 TRBJ segments identified across samples. Filtered high-quality paired reads were merged into contigs using COPE and FqMerger. BLAST was used to align contigs to the IMGT TRBV, TRBD and TRBJ reference genes, and CDR3 was defined following IMGT. Any clonotype with a frequency above 0.1% was counted as a highly expanded clone. Repertoire diversity was measured by Shannon entropy, and V-J evenness by the Gini coefficient. A clonotype was considered public if more than one individual shared it. TCRdb's own reprocessing of the public reads used fastp at Q25 and MiXCR and kept productive beta chains. Duplicate CDR3 protein sequences are folded into a single record with the most common DNA and genes. TCRdb assigned the V and J calls; the authors' analysis was not used. For this sample there are 550,000 or so distinct CDR3 sequences; 12% appear just once. Clones ranked in the top ten supply 7.5% to 9% of the sample.

This clonotype was counted only a few times. It lacks a known antigen. The sample holds no much larger clone one base away, and base qualities are not on file. This sample was also put to use in a study of T cells in Graves' hyperthyroidism and ophthalmopathy. From that second study: Stable Graves' hyperthyroidism was defined as no progression to ophthalmopathy during 18 months of follow-up. The hyperthyroidism patients were between 18 and 65 years old and newly diagnosed, with a disease duration of less than 2 months. The study excluded patients with uncontrolled infections, other autoimmune diseases, pregnancy or lactation. Clinical symptoms, serum thyroxine and TRAb, thyroid ultrasound, and orbital computed tomography formed the basis for the diagnoses. The TCR CDR3 was subjected to a first round of RT-PCR using the HTBI primer set and the Qiagen OneStep RT-PCR kit. Most expanded thyroid clonotypes (frequency above 0.001) were also found in blood, which suggests that blood repertoires may mirror thyroid immune responses. In cross-validation, a model built on a 13 V-J signature told ophthalmopathy apart from stable hyperthyroidism with approximately 90% sensitivity and roughly 81% specificity, and in testing the same model reached 80%/75%. In validation, the model predicted progression to ophthalmopathy with just under 71% sensitivity and around 72% specificity, a median of 6.5 months before onset. A discovery cohort of about a hundred patients, 43 with Graves' ophthalmopathy and 57 with stable Graves' hyperthyroidism, was used to find distinguishing TCR V-J signatures. Prospective prediction of ophthalmopathy was tested in an independent validation cohort of fewer than 20 hyperthyroidism patients and 15 to 17 patients who later progressed to ophthalmopathy. For training and testing, the 100 or so patients in the discovery cohort were randomly divided in a 7:3 ratio. In addition, the study compared T-cell repertoires in thyroid tissue and in blood from a handful of Graves' hyperthyroidism patients. Following sampling, methimazole starting at 30 mg daily was given to hyperthyroidism patients, and high-dose intravenous methylprednisolone was given to ophthalmopathy patients. Libraries were constructed in a second round of multiplex PCR, after which size selection and purification were performed. Sequencing of the libraries was done on an Illumina HiSeq2000 using paired-end 100 bp reads. Raw data were processed with SOAPnuke, discarding reads with adapters, uncalled bases, mean Phred below 15, or no exact constant-primer or identifier match. COPE v1.2.5 was used to merge high-quality paired reads, and clonotypes were defined as unique nucleotide sequences. MiTCR v1.1 was used to align clonotypes to the IMGT TRBV, TRBD and TRBJ reference segments. The analysis was restricted to V-J combinations with a frequency above 0.0001, which together covered over 99% of the repertoires. A TCS score was defined as the ratio between F50 (clonal expansion) and ExV (chaos), using BLOSUM62-based TCRdist between CDR3 peptides within each V-J. Welch's t-statistics and random forest reduced roughly 530 V-J features to 13, which were used in a naive Bayes classifier (R e1071). Sample size was not statistically predetermined, and blinding of investigators to group allocation was not performed. TCR Vbeta CDR3 sequencing of 120 to 150 peripheral blood samples (under 45 ophthalmopathy, under 80 hyperthyroidism and some 17 progressor patients) is reported in the paper.

The receptor comes from a woman aged 30 to 39 with Graves disease. Donor details come from another sample of the same person, matched by shared clones. The sequenced sample was peripheral blood mononuclear cells (PBMCs), obtained at new diagnosis, from a patient treated with antithyroid drugs.

The CDR3 protein is CSVRDGQEYNEQFF. The sequenced DNA is TGCAGCGTGAGGGACGGACAGGAGTACAATGAGCAGTTCTTC. The rearrangement combines TRBV29-1 with TRBJ2-1; 7 of the junction bases match TRBD1. The CDR3 goes from the cysteine to the phenylalanine over 14 residues. Only the CDR3 portion is preserved as DNA: 42 bases, with reading frame beginning at the first base. Relative to germline, V is missing 6 bases and J is missing 4 bases, with 9 bases of the junction outside any gene match. The germline V gene specifies SQVTM as CDR1 and ANQGSEA as CDR2.